A single sample is the source of the 5 T cell receptor beta chains below, sequenced in a study of preoperative IRX-2 immunotherapy in early breast cancer (dated by TCRdb to between 2017 and 2020). The treatment or condition label for this specimen denotes: preoperative locoregional IRX-2 cytokine immunotherapy. Receptor amplification or capture employed the immunoSEQ multiplex PCR assay. TCRdb provides this immuneACCESS table in a form limited to in-frame rearrangements. Some clones are lacking; in checked studies, under half of them reflect an unresolved V gene, and why the rest are absent is not known. In all, the sample holds 25,000 to 30,000 clones, and nearly 90% of those were seen once. Together, the top ten hold roughly 10% of the sample. Sample acquisition took place from a patient treated with IRX-2 immunotherapy. The origin of the receptors is a human donor with breast cancer.

The V call is TRBV27, the J call TRBJ2-7, with 8 bases aligning to TRBD2. V lost 5 bases and J lost 4; bases outside the gene matches: 10. The CDR3 is made up of 15 amino acids. Germline CDR1 and CDR2: MNHEY and SMNVEV (reference sequence). For the CDR3, the DNA is TGTGCCAGCAGTCCCGGGACTAGTCGTTGGTACGAGCAGTACTTC. Its translation is CASSPGTSRWYEQYF.

V is TRBV6-5 and J is TRBJ2-5, with a possible D match to TRBD1 (6 bases). The CDR3 loop spans 14 amino acids. Trimming left V 6 bases short and J 4 bases short, with 15 bases between. Germline V gene sequence: CDR1 MNHEY, CDR2 SVGAGI. DNA of the CDR3: TGTGCCAGCAGCCCCCCCGGGACAAGAGAGACCCAGTACTTC. This sequence encodes CASSPPGTRETQYF.

CDR3 region: CASSESTGSTYEQYF. In nucleotides, the CDR3 is TGTGCCAGCAGTGAATCGACAGGGTCGACCTACGAGCAGTACTTC. The chain carries TRBV6-1 and TRBJ2-7; 7 bases match TRBD1. Trimming removed 2 bases from V and 2 bases from J; junction bases left unmatched: 6. Germline assignment: CDR1 MNHNS and CDR2 SASEGT. The CDR3 is 15 residues long.

CDR3 sequence: CASSVRRTATNEKLFF. The CDR3, as DNA: TGCGCCAGCAGCGTCCGTAGGACAGCAACTAATGAAAAACTGTTTTTT. V gene TRBV23-1 combines with J gene TRBJ1-4; TRBD1 is a possible D gene (6 bases). TRBV23-1 has ORF status, its function being uncertain. The CDR3 has 16 residues. V was cut by 6 bases and J by 0 bases, with 14 bases left in between.

The V gene is TRBV16, the J gene TRBJ2-7, with D possibly TRBD2 on 5 matching bases. Germline V gene data show CDR1 as KGHSY and CDR2 as FQNENV. This CDR3 contains 13 residues. The V end was cut by 1 base, the J end by 4 bases, with 8 bases between. The CDR3 DNA is TGTGCCAGCAGCCAATTATCGGGGTACGAGCAGTACTTC. It is translated as CASSQLSGYEQYF.